This T cell receptor beta chain was observed in a study of blood T cell repertoires in COVID-19. At the level of the study: In each case, the material was cDNA or gDNA derived from T cells, B-cell-depleted T cells, or PBMCs.

Original methodology: Reference gene primer amplification gave estimated nucleated cell counts. Using immunoSEQ multiplex PCR, the repertoire was profiled, and TCRdb retains in-frame clones only, with some absent. V and J calls and clone size are given by that table; D and trimming were obtained from the DNA. This table has 430,000 or so clones, around 89% appearing once. Per the germline V gene, CDR1 is PRHDT and CDR2 is FYEKMQ (reference sequence). V trimming: 5 bases; J trimming: 5 bases; junction bases outside the gene matches: 6. The length of the CDR3 is 14 residues. Participants had their cohort set by participant-reported clinical history. Recovered status applied to Cohort 3 donors who had two consecutive negative PCRs. It also applied to those with clearance or with symptom resolution.

This chain links TRBV13 with TRBJ1-2; 9 nucleotides line up with TRBD1. The sequence derives from a woman between 35 and 50 years old who had recovered from COVID-19. The sequencing input was PBMCs or T cells enriched from blood (not recorded which). CDR3 nucleotides: TGTGCCAGCAGCACGGGACAGGGAGGTTATGGCTACACCTTC. Translation gives CASSTGQGGYGYTF.